This is a list of T cell receptor beta chains from one sample in a study of blood T cell repertoires in COVID-19. TCRdb keeps only in-frame clones here, not all; method: immunoSEQ multiplex PCR. The profile shows about 160,000 clones, about nine tenths of them singletons. Sequencing input: peripheral blood. These receptors all stem from a man between 18 and 29 years old with acute or convalescent COVID-19. Both conserved end residues are part of each CDR3. Clone size is not always given. Where it is, it says once, few, many or a class for expanded clones.

>NA|TRBV30|TRBJ2-7
CAWSRGGASYEQYF
>NA|TRBV27|TRBJ2-3
CASSDRDRGTDTQYF
>NA|TRBV4-2|TRBJ1-2
CASSQGGWDFHTF
>NA|TRBV2|TRBJ2-1
CASSRQGGSNEQFF
>NA|TRBV15|TRBJ1-5
CATSRDTRDNQPQHF
>NA|TRBV7-2|TRBJ2-7
CASSTTLGQGIYEQYF
>NA|TRBV5-1|TRBJ1-1
CASSLGPTRDEAFF
>NA|TRBV15|TRBJ2-3
CATSRPGGASTDTQYF
>NA|TRBV12-3/TRBV12-4|TRBJ2-3
CASSRDRVDTQYF
>NA|TRBV18|TRBJ2-1
CASSPGQGAPYNEQFF
>NA|TRBV5-8|TRBJ1-5
CASSLEGGFQPQHF
>NA|TRBV24-1|TRBJ2-1
CATSVELVSSYNEQFF
>NA|TRBV18|TRBJ2-1
CASSPISGTYNEQFF
>once|TRBV7-9|TRBJ1-2
CASSLEAGPNYGYTF
>NA|TRBV6-6|TRBJ2-2
CASSPTGKNTGELFF
>NA|TRBV27|TRBJ2-3
CASSLSPNGGAADTQYF
>once|TRBV2|TRBJ2-1
CASSRQGASNEQFF
>NA|TRBV5-1|TRBJ2-7
CASSPGGTGFYEQYF
>NA|TRBV6-5|TRBJ1-1
CASGYNEGHLGEAFF
>NA|TRBV20-1|TRBJ1-4
CSASLPPGLNEKLFF
>NA|TRBV6-8|TRBJ2-1
CASSPVAGPYNEQFF
>NA|TRBV5-4|TRBJ1-1
CASGYGGSTEAFF
>NA|TRBV3-1/TRBV3-2|TRBJ2-4
CASSPRSLKNIQYF
>NA|TRBV19|TRBJ1-2
CASSIWDRFGYTF
>NA|TRBV7-8|TRBJ1-1
CASSLPTGMVGTGTEAFF
>NA|TRBV15|TRBJ2-7
CATSRKRGGQKAYEQYF
>once|TRBV24-1|TRBJ2-3
CATSPTSGTRTDTQYF
>NA|TRBV5-6|TRBJ1-4
CASSLQPGEKLFF
>NA|TRBV5-4|TRBJ2-1
CASSFTSRGDNEQFF
>NA|TRBV7-9|TRBJ2-1
CASSPRREHEQFF
>NA|TRBV19|TRBJ2-7
CASSLDSTGSEQYF
>NA|TRBV4-1|TRBJ2-1
CASSQEMRDRGLNEQFF
>NA|TRBV4-2|TRBJ1-1
CASRWERPGGLTEAFF
>NA|TRBV29-1|TRBJ1-4
CSVPGTGDEKLFF
>NA|TRBV24-1|TRBJ2-5
CATSDWTSGGGQETQYF
>once|TRBV7-9|TRBJ1-2
CASSSFPGQGRLYGYTF
>NA|TRBV5-1|TRBJ2-3
CASSFPTSGGRTDTQYF
>NA|TRBV11-2|TRBJ2-7
CASSLGRGTYEQYF
>few|TRBV6-5|TRBJ1-2
CASSPHTGGGYGYTF
>NA|TRBV2|TRBJ1-2
CASTTDRRGYTF